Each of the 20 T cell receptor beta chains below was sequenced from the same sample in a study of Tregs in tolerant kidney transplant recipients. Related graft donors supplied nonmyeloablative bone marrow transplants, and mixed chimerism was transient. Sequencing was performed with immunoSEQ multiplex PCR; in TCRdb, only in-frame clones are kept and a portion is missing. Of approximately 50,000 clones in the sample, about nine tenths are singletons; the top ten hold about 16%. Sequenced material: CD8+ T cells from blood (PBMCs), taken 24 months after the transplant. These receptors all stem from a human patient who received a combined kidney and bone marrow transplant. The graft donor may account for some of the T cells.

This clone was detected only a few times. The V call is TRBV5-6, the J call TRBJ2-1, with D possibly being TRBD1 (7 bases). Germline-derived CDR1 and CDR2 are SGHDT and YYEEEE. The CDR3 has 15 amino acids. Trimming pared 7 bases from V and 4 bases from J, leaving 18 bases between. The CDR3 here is CASRRQGEAYNEQFF. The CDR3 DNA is TGTGCCAGCCGCCGCCAGGGGGAGGCGTACAATGAGCAGTTCTTC.

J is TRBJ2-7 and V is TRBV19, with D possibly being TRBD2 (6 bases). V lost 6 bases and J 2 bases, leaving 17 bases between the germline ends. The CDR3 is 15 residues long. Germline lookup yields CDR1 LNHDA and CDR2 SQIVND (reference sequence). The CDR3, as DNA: TGTGCCAGTAGCCCGGGGGTAGCAGCCCCCTACGAGCAGTACTTC. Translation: CASSPGVAAPYEQYF.

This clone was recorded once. The CDR3 DNA reads as TGCGCCAGCAGCCAAGATCGGAGTCTAGCGGGAGGGCTAGGAGGGACCCAGTACTTC. Translating gives CASSQDRSLAGGLGGTQYF. The rearrangement links TRBV4-3 to TRBJ2-5; 12 positions agree with TRBD2. Looked up from germline, CDR1 is LGHNA and CDR2 is YSLEER. V lost 0 bases and J lost 7; bases outside the gene matches: 15. This CDR3 has 19 amino acids.

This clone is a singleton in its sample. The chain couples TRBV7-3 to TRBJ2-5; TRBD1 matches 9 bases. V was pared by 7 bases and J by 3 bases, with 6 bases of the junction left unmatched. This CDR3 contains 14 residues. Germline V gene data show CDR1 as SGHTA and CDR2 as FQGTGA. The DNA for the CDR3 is TGTGCCAGCAAACTGACAGGGGGTGAAGAGACCCAGTACTTC. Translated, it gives CASKLTGGEETQYF.

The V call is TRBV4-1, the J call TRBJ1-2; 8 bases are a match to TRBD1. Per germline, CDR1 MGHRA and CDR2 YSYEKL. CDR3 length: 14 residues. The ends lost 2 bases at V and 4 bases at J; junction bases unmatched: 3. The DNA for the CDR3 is TGCGCCAGCAGCCAACAACAGGGGGGCTATGGCTACACCTTC. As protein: CASSQQQGGYGYTF.

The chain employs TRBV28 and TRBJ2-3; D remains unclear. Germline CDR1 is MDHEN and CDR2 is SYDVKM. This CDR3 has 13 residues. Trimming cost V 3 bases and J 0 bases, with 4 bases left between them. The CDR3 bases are TGTGCCAGCAGTTTCGTTAGCACAGATACGCAGTATTTT. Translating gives CASSFVSTDTQYF.

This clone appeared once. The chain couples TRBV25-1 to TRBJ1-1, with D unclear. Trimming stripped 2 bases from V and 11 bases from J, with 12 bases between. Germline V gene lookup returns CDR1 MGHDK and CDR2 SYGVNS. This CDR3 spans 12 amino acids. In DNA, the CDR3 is TGTGCCAGCAGTGAAAGCGGGTGGGCGGCTTTCTTT. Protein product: CASSESGWAAFF.

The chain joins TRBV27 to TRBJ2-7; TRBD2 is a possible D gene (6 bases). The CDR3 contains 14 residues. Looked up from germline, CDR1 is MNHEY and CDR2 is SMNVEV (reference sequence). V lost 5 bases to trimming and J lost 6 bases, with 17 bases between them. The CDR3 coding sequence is TGTGCCAGCAGTCTACGGGGGTTTAGTAGCGAGCAGTACTTC. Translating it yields CASSLRGFSSEQYF.

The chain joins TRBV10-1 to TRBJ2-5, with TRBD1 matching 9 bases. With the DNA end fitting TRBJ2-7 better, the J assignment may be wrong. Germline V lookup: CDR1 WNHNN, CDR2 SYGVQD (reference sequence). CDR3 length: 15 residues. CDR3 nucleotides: TGCGCCAGCAGTGGGACAGGGGATAGGAGCAACGAGCAGTACTTC. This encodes CASSGTGDRSNEQYF.

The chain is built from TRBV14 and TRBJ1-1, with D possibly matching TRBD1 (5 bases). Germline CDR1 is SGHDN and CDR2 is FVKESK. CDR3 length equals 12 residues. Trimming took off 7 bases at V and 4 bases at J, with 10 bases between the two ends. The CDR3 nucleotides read TGTGCCAGCAACTCGGGGGGCACTGAAGCTTTCTTT. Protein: CASNSGGTEAFF.

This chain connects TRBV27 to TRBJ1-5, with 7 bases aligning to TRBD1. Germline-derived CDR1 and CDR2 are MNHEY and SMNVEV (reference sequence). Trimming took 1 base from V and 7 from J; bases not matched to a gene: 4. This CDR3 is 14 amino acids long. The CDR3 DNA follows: TGTGCCAGCAGTTTATTAGGGGGCAGACAGCCCCAGCATTTT. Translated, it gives CASSLLGGRQPQHF.

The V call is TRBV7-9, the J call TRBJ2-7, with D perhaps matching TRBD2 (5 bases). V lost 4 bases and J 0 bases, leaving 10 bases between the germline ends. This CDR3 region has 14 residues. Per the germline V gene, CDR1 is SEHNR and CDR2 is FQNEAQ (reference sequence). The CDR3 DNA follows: TGTGCCAGCAGCTCCGGGGTTCTCTCCTACGAGCAGTACTTC. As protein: CASSSGVLSYEQYF.

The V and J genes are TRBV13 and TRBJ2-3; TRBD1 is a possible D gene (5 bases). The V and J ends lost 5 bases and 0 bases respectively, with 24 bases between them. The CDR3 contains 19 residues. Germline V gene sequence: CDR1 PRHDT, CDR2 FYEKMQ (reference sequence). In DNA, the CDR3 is TGTGCCAGCAGCCCCGACGGCAGGGAATCGTCGTTTAGCACAGATACGCAGTATTTT. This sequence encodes CASSPDGRESSFSTDTQYF.

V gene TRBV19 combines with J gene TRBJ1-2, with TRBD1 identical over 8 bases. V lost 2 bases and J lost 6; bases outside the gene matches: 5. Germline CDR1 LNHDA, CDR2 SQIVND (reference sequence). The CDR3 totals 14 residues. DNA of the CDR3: TGTGCCAGTAGTATACCGGGACAGGCGGATGGCTACACCTTC. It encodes CASSIPGQADGYTF.

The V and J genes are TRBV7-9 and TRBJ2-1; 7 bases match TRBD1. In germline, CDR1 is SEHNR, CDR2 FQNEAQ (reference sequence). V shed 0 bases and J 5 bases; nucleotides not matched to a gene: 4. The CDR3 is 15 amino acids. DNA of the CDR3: TGTGCCAGCAGCTTAGCGCAGGGGGTAAACAATGAGCAGTTCTTC. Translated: CASSLAQGVNNEQFF.

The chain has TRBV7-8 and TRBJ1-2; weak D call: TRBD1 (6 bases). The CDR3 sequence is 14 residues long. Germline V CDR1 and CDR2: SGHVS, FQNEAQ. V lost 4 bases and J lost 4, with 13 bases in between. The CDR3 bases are TGTGCCAGCAGCTCACAGGGTGCTGGCTATGGCTACACCTTC. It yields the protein CASSSQGAGYGYTF.

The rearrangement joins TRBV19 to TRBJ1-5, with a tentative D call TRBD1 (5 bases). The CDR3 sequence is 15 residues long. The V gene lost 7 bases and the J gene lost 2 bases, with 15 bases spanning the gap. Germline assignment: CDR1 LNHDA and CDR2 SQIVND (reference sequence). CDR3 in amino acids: CASTQGTRGNQPQHF. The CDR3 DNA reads TGTGCCAGTACCCAGGGAACACGCGGCAATCAGCCCCAGCATTTT.

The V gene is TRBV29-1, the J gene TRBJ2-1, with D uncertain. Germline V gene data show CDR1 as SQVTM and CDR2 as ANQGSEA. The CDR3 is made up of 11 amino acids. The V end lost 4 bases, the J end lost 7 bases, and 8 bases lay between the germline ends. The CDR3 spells CSVVSRNEQFF. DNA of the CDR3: TGCAGCGTTGTGAGTCGGAATGAGCAGTTCTTC.

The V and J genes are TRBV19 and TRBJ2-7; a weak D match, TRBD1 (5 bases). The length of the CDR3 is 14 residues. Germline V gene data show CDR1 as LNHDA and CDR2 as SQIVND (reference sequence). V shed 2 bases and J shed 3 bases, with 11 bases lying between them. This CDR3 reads CASSIRGSLYEQYF. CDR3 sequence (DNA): TGTGCCAGTAGTATAAGGGGAAGTCTCTACGAGCAGTACTTC.

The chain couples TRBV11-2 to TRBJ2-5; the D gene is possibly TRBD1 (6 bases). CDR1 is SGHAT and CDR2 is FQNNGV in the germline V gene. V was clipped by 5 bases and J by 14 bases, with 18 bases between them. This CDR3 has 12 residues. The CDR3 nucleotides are TGTGCCAGCAGCCAACTACGGGACACCACCTACTTC. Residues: CASSQLRDTTYF.